A single sample gave rise to the 22 T cell receptor beta chains below, sequenced in a study of STAT3 mutations in large granular lymphocyte leukemia. Whole-study findings and limits: Every T-cell large granular lymphocyte leukemia patient had at least one immunodominant TCR beta clonotype.

For these TCRs, the target antigens are not known. Measured with immunoSEQ multiplex PCR; TCRdb has only the in-frame clones, and not every one. This table has under 5,500 clones, about 62% appearing once. The source material was PBMCs. Every receptor here comes from a human donor with T large granular lymphocyte leukemia. Some clones in this sample may be carry-over from other donors' samples.

This rearrangement joins TRBV23-1 to TRBJ2-1; TRBD2 might be the D (6 bases). TRBV23-1 is filed as an ORF, its function uncertain. The CDR3 totals 11 residues. V shed 9 bases and J shed 7 bases, with 10 bases lying between them. The CDR3 here is CASRLENEQFF. DNA for the CDR3: TGCGCCAGTCGACTAGAGAATGAGCAGTTCTTC.

The rearrangement links TRBV4-1 to TRBJ2-7; 7 nucleotides line up with TRBD1. Germline V gene data show CDR1 as MGHRA and CDR2 as YSYEKL. The CDR3 is made up of 14 amino acids. Losses at the gene ends were 4 bases for V and 6 bases for J; bases not matched to a gene: 9. The CDR3 is CASSLLPTGAEQYF. The DNA for the CDR3 is TGCGCCAGCAGCCTCCTACCCACAGGGGCCGAGCAGTACTTC.

In its sample, this clone was seen a few times. V is TRBV28 and J is TRBJ1-1; D not certain. Trimming left V 8 bases short and J 0 bases short, with 13 bases between. Germline CDR1 and CDR2: MDHEN and SYDVKM. The CDR3 runs to 14 residues. CDR3 DNA sequence: TGTGCCAGCGGCGAGCGAGGTTTGAACACTGAAGCTTTCTTT. This sequence encodes CASGERGLNTEAFF.

The V call is TRBV6-5, the J call TRBJ1-2; D perhaps matches TRBD1 (5 bases). Trimming pared 8 bases from V and 4 bases from J, leaving 11 bases between. Germline V gene data show CDR1 as MNHEY and CDR2 as SVGAGI. The CDR3 has 12 residues. The CDR3 is CASGQGTYGYTF. In DNA, the CDR3 is TGTGCCAGCGGTCAGGGAACCTATGGCTACACCTTC.

The chain links TRBV4-3 to TRBJ2-7, with TRBD2 as a possible D gene (6 bases). The germline V gene has CDR1 LGHNA and CDR2 YSLEER. There are 16 residues in the CDR3. Trimming stripped 5 bases from V and 1 base from J, with 18 bases between. The DNA of the CDR3 is TGCGCCAGCAGCTACTCCGGGACTGGTGGATCCTACGAGCAGTACTTC. It is translated as CASSYSGTGGSYEQYF.

The chain employs TRBV29-1 and TRBJ1-1, with D perhaps matching TRBD1 (6 bases). V lost 6 bases and J 7 bases, leaving 18 bases between the germline ends. The CDR3 covers 13 residues. Looked up from germline, CDR1 is SQVTM and CDR2 is ANQGSEA. CDR3 in DNA: TGCAGCGTAGGGGGGTCTGGGGGGATTGAAGCTTTCTTT. Its protein product is CSVGGSGGIEAFF. The complete variable domain, with remaining parts taken from reference TRBV29-1 and TRBJ1-1, reads SAVISQKPSRDICQRGTSLTIQCQVDSQVTMMFWYRQQPGQSLTLIATANQGSEATYESGFVIDKFPISRPNLTFSTLTVSNMSPEDSSIYLCSVGGSGGIEAFFGQGTRLTVV.

The chain recombines TRBV5-6 with TRBJ1-2; no definite D call. This CDR3 has 13 amino acids. V lost 0 bases to trimming and J lost 3 bases, with 6 bases between them. CDR1 is SGHDT and CDR2 is YYEEEE in the germline V gene. The CDR3 nucleotides read TGTGCCAGCAGCTTGGTCCGAGACTATGGCTACACCTTC. Translated: CASSLVRDYGYTF. The complete variable domain, with remaining parts taken from reference TRBV5-6 and TRBJ1-2, reads DAGVTQSPTHLIKTRGQQVTLRCSPKSGHDTVSWYQQALGQGPQFIFQYYEEEERQRGNFPDRFSGHQFPNYSSELNVNALLLGDSALYLCASSLVRDYGYTFGSGTRLTVV.

This chain links TRBV30 with TRBJ1-3; D is perhaps TRBD1 (5 bases). Looked up from germline, CDR1 is GTSNPN and CDR2 is SVGIG (reference sequence). V shed 3 bases and J shed 4 bases, with 13 bases lying between them. The CDR3 is 14 residues long. The CDR3 loop reads CAWRAGYSGNTIYF. In nucleotides, the CDR3 is TGTGCCTGGAGGGCAGGGTATTCAGGAAACACCATATATTTT.

In its sample, this clone was seen once. The chain is built from TRBV4-1 and TRBJ1-2; D not resolved. Germline V gene lookup returns CDR1 MGHRA and CDR2 YSYEKL. Trimming left V 0 bases short and J 4 bases short, with 6 bases between. The CDR3 totals 13 residues. CDR3 coding DNA: TGCGCCAGCAGCCAAGAATCAGCCTATGGCTACACCTTC. This encodes CASSQESAYGYTF.

This clone was detected only a few times. The chain uses TRBV10-3 and TRBJ1-2, with D tentatively TRBD1 (6 bases). Trimming removed 4 bases at V and 8 bases at J, with 11 bases between. The CDR3 sequence is 12 residues long. Per germline, CDR1 ENHRY and CDR2 SYGVKD. DNA for the CDR3: TGTGCCATCAGTGTGACAGGTCGGGGCTACACCTTC. The encoded protein is CAISVTGRGYTF.

The chain recombines TRBV5-1 with TRBJ1-1, with D possibly TRBD1 on 6 matching bases. There are 16 residues in the CDR3. CDR1 is SGHRS and CDR2 is YFSETQ in the germline V gene. Trimming left V 5 bases short and J 1 base short, with 18 bases between. Here the CDR3 DNA reads TGCGCCAGCAGGCATGGGAACAGGGAGAGGAACACTGAAGCTTTCTTT. This sequence encodes CASRHGNRERNTEAFF.

The chain has TRBV5-8 and TRBJ1-2; D is ambiguous. Trimming cost V 2 bases and J 7 bases, with 15 bases left between them. The CDR3 covers 14 residues. Germline V gene lookup returns CDR1 SGHTS and CDR2 YDEGEE. CDR3 region: CASSFSFGSGGYTF. The CDR3 nucleotides read TGTGCCAGCAGCTTCTCCTTCGGAAGCGGTGGCTACACCTTC.

This clone was detected a few times. J is TRBJ2-1 and V is TRBV19; perhaps TRBD2 as D (6 bases). Trimming stripped 6 bases from V and 4 bases from J, with 13 bases between. Germline values: CDR1 LNHDA, CDR2 SQIVND (reference sequence). This CDR3 is 14 amino acids long. The CDR3 region has the DNA TGTGCCAGTAGCCTAGCGTGGGGTTACAATGAGCAGTTCTTC. It translates to CASSLAWGYNEQFF.

The CDR3 spells CASSLGTSATYEQYF. CDR3 bases: TGTGCCAGCAGCCTCGGGACTAGCGCCACCTACGAGCAGTACTTC. This sequence joins TRBV5-4 and TRBJ2-7; 10 nucleotides line up with TRBD2. The CDR3 spans 15 residues. Germline assignment: CDR1 SGHNT and CDR2 YYREEE (reference sequence). V shed 4 bases and J 2 bases; nucleotides not matched to a gene: 6. The full variable domain, with the rest looked up from reference TRBV5-4 and TRBJ2-7, is ETGVTQSPTHLIKTRGQQVTLRCSSQSGHNTVSWYQQALGQGPQFIFQYYREEENGRGNFPPRFSGLQFPNYSSELNVNALELDDSALYLCASSLGTSATYEQYFGPGTRLTVT.

This chain joins TRBV30 and TRBJ2-1, with a possible D match to TRBD2 (6 bases). Trimming removed 4 bases at V and 5 bases at J, with 9 bases between. CDR1 is GTSNPN and CDR2 is SVGIG in the germline V gene (reference sequence). This CDR3 spans 12 amino acids. The CDR3 DNA sequence: TGTGCCTGGACCGGGGGTCACAATGAGCAGTTCTTC. It encodes CAWTGGHNEQFF.

The chain uses TRBV29-1 and TRBJ1-2, with a possible D match to TRBD1 (6 bases). V shed 5 bases and J shed 4 bases, with 14 bases lying between them. Germline V lookup: CDR1 SQVTM, CDR2 ANQGSEA. The CDR3 has 13 amino acids. CDR3 loop: CSVSQGDAYGYTF. CDR3 bases: TGCAGCGTTTCACAGGGCGACGCCTATGGCTACACCTTC.

The chain links TRBV5-6 to TRBJ1-2; D possibly corresponds to TRBD1 (6 bases). The CDR3 covers 16 residues. Trimming cost V 3 bases and J 6 bases, with 21 bases left between them. The germline gives CDR1 SGHDT, CDR2 YYEEEE. CDR3 amino acids: CASSWEGDTPGDGYTF. In nucleotides, the CDR3 is TGTGCCAGCAGCTGGGAAGGGGACACTCCGGGGGATGGCTACACCTTC.

The chain employs TRBV6-5 and TRBJ1-5; D unresolved. CDR3 length: 13 amino acids. Between the trimmed V and J ends, which lost 0 bases and 7 bases, there was a span of 7 bases. Looked up from germline, CDR1 is MNHEY and CDR2 is SVGAGI. The CDR3 protein is CASSYSADQPQHF. In nucleotides, the CDR3 is TGTGCCAGCAGTTACTCAGCCGACCAGCCCCAGCATTTT.

The gene calls are TRBV23-1 and TRBJ2-7; no clear D. Being an ORF, TRBV23-1 has a function that is uncertain. Trimming pared 0 bases from V and 1 base from J, leaving 7 bases between. The CDR3 is 14 residues long. Written as DNA, the CDR3 is TGCGCCAGCAGTCAATCGCAGGTTTCCTACGAGCAGTACTTC. Translation gives CASSQSQVSYEQYF.

V is TRBV6-6 and J is TRBJ2-7; possible D gene TRBD2, 6 bases. The CDR3 runs 11 residues. Germline-derived CDR1 and CDR2 are MNHNY and SVGAGI (reference sequence). The V end lost 8 bases, the J end lost 7 bases, and 12 bases lay between the germline ends. The CDR3 region is CASGTSGEQYF. The CDR3, as DNA: TGTGCCAGCGGGACTTCCGGGGAGCAGTACTTC.

The J gene is TRBJ1-2, the V gene TRBV7-2, with D possibly being TRBD1 (6 bases). Germline lookup yields CDR1 SGHTA and CDR2 FQGNSA. The V end lost 4 bases, the J end lost 2 bases, and 11 bases lay between the germline ends. The CDR3 length is 14 residues. CDR3 amino acids: CASSWWGANYGYTF. CDR3 DNA sequence: TGTGCCAGCAGCTGGTGGGGGGCGAACTATGGCTACACCTTC.

This clone was observed once. V gene TRBV5-1 combines with J gene TRBJ1-2, with D possibly matching TRBD1 (5 bases). Trimming removed 4 bases from V and 4 bases from J, with 14 bases in between. Germline CDR1 reads SGHRS; CDR2 reads YFSETQ. The CDR3 extends over 14 amino acids. This CDR3 reads CASSMTPDSYGYTF. The CDR3 DNA sequence: TGCGCCAGCAGCATGACCCCTGACAGCTATGGCTACACCTTC.